Below, one T cell receptor beta chain is given with its context. No antigen is known for it. These data are taken from a study of T cell responses to AZD1222 COVID-19 vaccine. Findings of the study overall: Elevations in Spike-specific TCR breadth and depth followed administration of two AZD1222 doses. Among AZD1222 vaccinees, only 5 to 7 were seropositive at baseline. Mostly white British, mostly female donors; authors suggested clonal diversity may be underestimated. Spike regions recognized by vaccine-associated CD4 TCRs spanned the protein, led by 160-218 and 743-854.

Profiling relied on immunoSEQ multiplex PCR, and the TCRdb table lists in-frame clones only, not all of them. This sample has 100,000 or so clones, with 70% to 90% found just once. This specimen consisted of peripheral blood, obtained 28 days after the second AZD1222 dose. The source is an adult who received the AZD1222 COVID-19 vaccine.

CDR3 DNA sequence: TGTGCCAGCAGCTTAGTTGATTCACCCCTCCACTTT. Translation: CASSLVDSPLHF. The gene calls are TRBV11-2 and TRBJ1-6; the D is unclear. The V gene's germline CDR1 is SGHAT and CDR2 FQNNGV. The CDR3 extends over 12 amino acids. Trimming removed 1 base at V and 8 bases at J, with 3 bases between.